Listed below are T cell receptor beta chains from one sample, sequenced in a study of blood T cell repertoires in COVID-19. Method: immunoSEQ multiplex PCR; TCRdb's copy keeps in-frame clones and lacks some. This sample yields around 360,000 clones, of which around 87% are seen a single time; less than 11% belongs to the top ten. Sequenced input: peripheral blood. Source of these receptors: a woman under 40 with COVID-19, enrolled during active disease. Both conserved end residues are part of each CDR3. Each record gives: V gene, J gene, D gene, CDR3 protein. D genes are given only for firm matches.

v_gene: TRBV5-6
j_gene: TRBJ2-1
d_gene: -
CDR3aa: CASSLGQFDEQFF

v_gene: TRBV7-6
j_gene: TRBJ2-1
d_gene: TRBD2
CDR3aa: CASSLARTSGISYNEQFF

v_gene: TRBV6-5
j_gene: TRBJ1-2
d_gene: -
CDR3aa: CASRIKGDYYGYTF

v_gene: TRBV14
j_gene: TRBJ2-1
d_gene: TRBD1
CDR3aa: CASSHRTGTGDNEQFF

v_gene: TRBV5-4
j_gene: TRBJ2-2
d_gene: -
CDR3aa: CASSLDPESRGLFF

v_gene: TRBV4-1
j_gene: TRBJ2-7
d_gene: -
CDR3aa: CASSHPGYNYEQYF

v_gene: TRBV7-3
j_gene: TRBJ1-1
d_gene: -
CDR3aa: CASSLARVATEAFF

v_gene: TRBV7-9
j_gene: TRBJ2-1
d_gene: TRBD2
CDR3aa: CASSLGLAAYNEQFF

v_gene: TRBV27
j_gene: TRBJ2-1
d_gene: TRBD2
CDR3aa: CASSGTSASYNEQFF

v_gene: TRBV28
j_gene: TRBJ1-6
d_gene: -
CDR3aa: CASSLDGAGTPLHF

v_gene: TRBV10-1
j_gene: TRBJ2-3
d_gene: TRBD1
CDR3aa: CASNSGTVSTDTQYF

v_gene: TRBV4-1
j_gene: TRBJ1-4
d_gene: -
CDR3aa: CASSPFEQGEANEKLFF

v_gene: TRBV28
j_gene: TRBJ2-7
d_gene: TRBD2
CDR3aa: CASKLAGLNYEQYF

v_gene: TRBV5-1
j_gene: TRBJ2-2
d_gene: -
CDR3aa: CASSLAFAGDTGELFF

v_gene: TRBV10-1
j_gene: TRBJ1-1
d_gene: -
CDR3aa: CASSESRQTEAFF

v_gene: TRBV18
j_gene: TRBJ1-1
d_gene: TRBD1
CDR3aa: CASSLGQGSTEAFF

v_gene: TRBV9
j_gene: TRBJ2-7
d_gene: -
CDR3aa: CASSLRRDSLLYEQYF

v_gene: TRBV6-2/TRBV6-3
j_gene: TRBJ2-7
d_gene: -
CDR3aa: CASSYPLHLRSNTYEQYF

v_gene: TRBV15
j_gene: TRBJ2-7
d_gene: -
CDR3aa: CATSTQREPYEQYF

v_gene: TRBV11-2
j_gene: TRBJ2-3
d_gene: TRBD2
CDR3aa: CASYSGRGTDTQYF

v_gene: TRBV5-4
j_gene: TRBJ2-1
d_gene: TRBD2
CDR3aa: CASSLETSGGDQFF

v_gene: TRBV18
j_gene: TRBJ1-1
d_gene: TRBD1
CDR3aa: CASSPDRVNTEAFF

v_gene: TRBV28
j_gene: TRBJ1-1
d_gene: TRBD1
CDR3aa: CATRDRSGDWAFF

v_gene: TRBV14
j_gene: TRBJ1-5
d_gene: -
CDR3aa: CASSQGRGVVRQPQHF

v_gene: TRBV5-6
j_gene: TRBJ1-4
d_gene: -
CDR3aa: CASSPLKGQNEKLFF

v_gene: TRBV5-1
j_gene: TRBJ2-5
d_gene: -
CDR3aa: CASSLAPTDQETQYF

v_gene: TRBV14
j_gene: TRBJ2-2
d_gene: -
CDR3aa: CASSSELTTGELFF